These 31 T cell receptor beta chains originate from one sample sequenced in a study of blood T cell repertoires in COVID-19. Here immunoSEQ multiplex PCR was the method, and the copy in TCRdb shows in-frame clones only, minus some. The sample includes a few hundred thousand clones, roughly four fifths of them seen just once. Sequencing was done on a sample of PBMCs or T cells enriched from blood (not recorded which). The receptors stem from a man aged 45-60 years who had recovered from COVID-19.

This clone was found once. This rearrangement joins TRBV2 to TRBJ2-3; TRBD2 matches at 7 bases. The CDR3 spans 15 residues. Per germline, CDR1 SNHLY and CDR2 FYNNEI. V gave up 4 bases and J gave up 4 bases; unmatched junction bases: 8. The CDR3 spells CASSGSGIGADTQYF. DNA for the CDR3: TGTGCCAGCAGTGGAAGCGGGATAGGGGCAGATACGCAGTATTTT.

The chain uses TRBV20-1 and TRBJ2-4; a possible D gene is TRBD2 (5 bases). This CDR3 contains 16 residues. The germline gives CDR1 DFQATT, CDR2 SNEGSKA (reference sequence). V shed 3 bases and J shed 3 bases, with 18 bases lying between them. In DNA, the CDR3 is TGCAGTGCTAGTGGGCAGGCGGCCGGGGTCAAAAACATTCAGTACTTC. Translated, it gives CSASGQAAGVKNIQYF.

The chain uses TRBV5-1 and TRBJ2-5; D is perhaps TRBD1 (6 bases). CDR1 and CDR2 (germline): SGHRS, YFSETQ. The CDR3 has 14 residues. Deletions cut 4 bases from V and 5 bases from J, with 15 bases between. The CDR3 nucleotides are TGCGCCAGCAGCCTCCAGACAGGACAGGAGACCCAGTACTTC. Its protein product is CASSLQTGQETQYF.

The chain has TRBV12-3 or TRBV12-4 and TRBJ1-2; tentative D call: TRBD1 (6 bases). V lost 5 bases and J 8 bases, leaving 15 bases between the germline ends. This CDR3 has 13 amino acids. This CDR3 reads CASSPDRNGGYTF. In nucleotides, the CDR3 is TGTGCCAGCAGTCCCGACAGGAATGGGGGCTACACCTTC.

This clone came up a few times. The J gene is TRBJ2-7, the V gene TRBV5-1; 7 bases match TRBD1. There are 13 residues in the CDR3. Germline V lookup: CDR1 SGHRS, CDR2 YFSETQ. J gave up 2 bases and V 7 bases, and 6 bases lay outside the gene matches. The CDR3 spells CASGLTGTYEQYF. Written as DNA, the CDR3 is TGCGCCAGCGGACTGACAGGGACCTACGAGCAGTACTTC.

The chain has TRBV7-9 and TRBJ1-4, with 9 bases matching TRBD1. The V gene's germline CDR1 is SEHNR and CDR2 FQNEAQ (reference sequence). The CDR3 spans 14 residues. The trim removed 5 bases at V and 5 bases at J, leaving 3 bases unmatched. The CDR3 DNA reads TGTGCCAGCAGCAAGGACAGGGGAAATGAAAAACTGTTTTTT. Translation: CASSKDRGNEKLFF.

This sequence joins TRBV10-2 and TRBJ2-1; 7 bases are a match to TRBD2. V lost 5 bases to trimming and J lost 4 bases; unmatched junction nucleotides: 5. Germline V CDR1 and CDR2: WSHSY, SAAADI. The length of the CDR3 is 14 residues. The CDR3 sequence: CASSPGGGYNEQFF. The CDR3 DNA reads TGCGCCAGCAGTCCTGGGGGGGGGTACAATGAGCAGTTCTTC.

Comments on this clone: The sample contains more than one DNA sequence encoding this CDR3. This chain links TRBV7-2 with TRBJ2-3; D is unresolved. Trimming took off 4 bases at V and 2 bases at J, with 4 bases between the two ends. The CDR3 is 12 residues long. CDR1 and CDR2 from the germline V gene are SGHTA and FQGNSA. The CDR3 DNA reads as TGTGCCAGCAGCTCTTTCACAGATACGCAGTATTTT. Protein product: CASSSFTDTQYF.

The chain links TRBV21-1 to TRBJ1-2; whether TRBD1, the table's D call, matches the DNA was not checked. TRBV21-1 is assigned pseudogene status. CDR3 size: 15 residues. CDR3 in amino acids: CASSKKGGQNYGYTF. The CDR3 DNA reads as TGTGCCAGCAGCAAGAAGGGGGGACAGAACTATGGCTACACCTTC.

This rearrangement joins TRBV7-8 to TRBJ2-7; a possible D gene is TRBD2 (7 bases). Between the trimmed V and J ends, which lost 1 base and 1 base, there was a span of 14 bases. The length of the CDR3 is 16 residues. Germline assignment: CDR1 SGHVS and CDR2 FQNEAQ. In nucleotides, the CDR3 is TGTGCCAGCAGCTTAGTTAGGGGGGGTGTATCCTACGAGCAGTACTTC. Protein: CASSLVRGGVSYEQYF.

The chain couples TRBV19 to TRBJ2-3; 11 nucleotides match TRBD2. The CDR3 has 16 amino acids. Trimming took 5 bases from V and 7 from J; bases not matched to a gene: 11. Germline V CDR1 and CDR2: LNHDA, SQIVND (reference sequence). The CDR3 is CASSVTSGGGGNTQYF. The CDR3 DNA follows: TGTGCCAGTAGTGTTACTAGCGGGGGTGGTGGAAATACGCAGTATTTT.

The table lists this clone with a count of one. The chain links TRBV7-8 to TRBJ1-1; perhaps TRBD1 as D (6 bases). V was pared by 5 bases and J by 2 bases, with 9 bases between. Germline V gives CDR1 SGHVS, CDR2 FQNEAQ. There are 13 residues in the CDR3. The CDR3 loop reads CASSKGENTEAFF. The CDR3 DNA sequence: TGTGCCAGCAGCAAGGGGGAAAACACTGAAGCTTTCTTT.

The chain links TRBV5-8 to TRBJ2-7; TRBD2 is a possible D gene (6 bases). Trimming left V 0 bases short and J 5 bases short, with 12 bases between. Germline values: CDR1 SGHTS, CDR2 YDEGEE. The CDR3 consists of 14 residues. The CDR3 coding sequence is TGTGCCAGCAGCTTGGAGTGGGGGGTCCACGAGCAGTACTTC. It is translated as CASSLEWGVHEQYF.

The J gene is TRBJ2-2, the V gene TRBV10-3; TRBD2 might be the D (5 bases). Germline V lookup: CDR1 ENHRY, CDR2 SYGVKD. Trimming removed 0 bases from V and 0 bases from J, with 20 bases in between. The CDR3 covers 20 residues. The CDR3: CAISESVASRRISNTGELFF. The CDR3 bases are TGTGCCATCAGTGAGTCCGTGGCTAGCCGAAGGATTTCGAACACCGGGGAGCTGTTTTTT.

V is TRBV9 and J is TRBJ1-2; 8 bases align to TRBD1. CDR3 length equals 15 residues. Germline loops: CDR1 SGDLS, CDR2 YYNGEE. V gave up 3 bases and J gave up 5 bases; unmatched junction bases: 9. CDR3 sequence (DNA): TGTGCCAGCAGCGAGGGGACAGGACTATTTTATGGCTACACCTTC. Its protein product is CASSEGTGLFYGYTF.

V is TRBV6-5 and J is TRBJ1-2, with 8 bases aligning to TRBD1. The V gene end was trimmed by 2 bases and the J gene end by 4 bases; junction bases not matched to a gene: 6. The CDR3 loop spans 15 amino acids. CDR1 MNHEY and CDR2 SVGAGI come from the germline V gene. Written as DNA, the CDR3 is TGTGCCAGCAGTTACCAGGGGGCTGGGATCTATGGCTACACCTTC. The encoded protein is CASSYQGAGIYGYTF.

The gene calls are TRBV5-6 and TRBJ2-5; 12 positions match TRBD2. From germline, CDR1 is SGHDT and CDR2 YYEEEE. The V and J ends lost 4 bases and 1 base, in that order; junction bases with no gene match: 5. The CDR3 has 16 residues. The CDR3 is CASSTRLAGVQETQYF. The CDR3 region has the DNA TGTGCCAGCAGCACCCGACTAGCGGGGGTCCAAGAGACCCAGTACTTC.

The V gene is TRBV9, the J gene TRBJ2-5; the D is unclear. The CDR3 spans 14 residues. Trimming removed 3 bases at V and 5 bases at J, with 14 bases between. Germline V gene sequence: CDR1 SGDLS, CDR2 YYNGEE. The CDR3, as DNA: TGTGCCAGCAGCGCCCGGAGAGAGCAGGAGACCCAGTACTTC. Amino acids: CASSARREQETQYF.

This rearrangement joins TRBV7-9 to TRBJ1-4, with D maybe TRBD1 (6 bases). From germline, CDR1 is SEHNR and CDR2 FQNEAQ (reference sequence). V gave up 4 bases and J gave up 4 bases, with 13 bases separating them. The CDR3 runs 15 residues. CDR3 coding DNA: TGTGCCAGCAGCTCCAACAGGGAACTTAATGAAAAACTGTTTTTT. It yields the protein CASSSNRELNEKLFF.

The gene calls are TRBV14 and TRBJ1-1; TRBD1 might be the D (6 bases). This CDR3 is built from 14 residues. In germline, CDR1 is SGHDN, CDR2 FVKESK. V was trimmed by 2 bases and J by 9 bases, leaving 16 bases between them. The CDR3 DNA is TGTGCCAGCAGCCAAACCATGGACAGTCGGAAAGCTTTCTTT. Translation: CASSQTMDSRKAFF.

CDR3 loop: CASKSDWSSYEQYF. CDR3 sequence (DNA): TGTGCCAGCAAATCAGACTGGTCCTCCTACGAGCAGTACTTC. The chain is built from TRBV2 and TRBJ2-7; unclear D gene. Trimming left V 7 bases short and J 0 bases short, with 13 bases between. Germline V gene sequence: CDR1 SNHLY, CDR2 FYNNEI. This CDR3 is built from 14 residues.

The rearrangement uses TRBV9 and TRBJ1-1; D remains ambiguous. The CDR3 has 14 amino acids. Germline lookup yields CDR1 SGDLS and CDR2 YYNGEE. The V end was cut by 0 bases, the J end by 4 bases, with 10 bases between. The CDR3 here is CASSVAGMGTEAFF. CDR3 DNA: TGTGCCAGCAGCGTAGCGGGGATGGGCACTGAAGCTTTCTTT.

The gene calls are TRBV7-3 and TRBJ2-1; 7 positions agree with TRBD2. Germline V gives CDR1 SGHTA, CDR2 FQGTGA. Germline trimming cut 5 bases from V and 3 bases from J; bases unmatched to any gene: 10. The CDR3 has 16 amino acids. In nucleotides, the CDR3 is TGTGCCAGCAGCCCCCTGGGTGGGGGGGGCTACAATGAGCAGTTCTTC. The encoded protein is CASSPLGGGGYNEQFF.

V and J are TRBV5-1 and TRBJ2-3; D is perhaps TRBD1 (5 bases). CDR1 and CDR2 from the germline V gene are SGHRS and YFSETQ. V shed 0 bases and J shed 3 bases, with 11 bases lying between them. This CDR3 is built from 15 residues. For the CDR3, the DNA is TGCGCCAGCAGCTTGGTTCAGGGATGGACAGATACGCAGTATTTT. It yields the protein CASSLVQGWTDTQYF.

The chain is built from TRBV12-5 and TRBJ2-3; 8 positions agree with TRBD2. This CDR3 is built from 15 residues. Germline-derived CDR1 and CDR2 are LGHNT and FRNRAP. J gave up 2 bases and V 5 bases, and 6 bases lay outside the gene matches. The CDR3 DNA reads as TGTGCTAGTGGTCCCCTGGGACTAGACACAGATACGCAGTATTTT. Its protein product is CASGPLGLDTDTQYF.

This chain joins TRBV2 and TRBJ1-2; D may be TRBD1 (5 bases). The CDR3 has 14 residues. V dropped 5 bases and J dropped 3 bases, with 13 bases sitting between them. Germline CDR1 and CDR2: SNHLY and FYNNEI. The CDR3: CASSSQGFHYGYTF. The DNA for the CDR3 is TGTGCCAGCAGTTCGCAGGGTTTTCACTATGGCTACACCTTC.

This chain uses TRBV6-5 with TRBJ1-2, with 12 bases aligning to TRBD1. The CDR3 covers 14 residues. With V trimmed by 6 bases and J by 4 bases, 3 bases remained unmatched. In germline, CDR1 is MNHEY, CDR2 SVGAGI. Here the CDR3 DNA reads TGTGCCAGCAGGGGACAGGGGGCCCCCTATGGCTACACCTTC. Residues: CASRGQGAPYGYTF.

The chain joins TRBV7-9 to TRBJ2-2; 7 bases align to TRBD2. This CDR3 contains 18 residues. Trimming removed 7 bases from V and 4 bases from J; junction bases left unmatched: 18. Germline CDR1 SEHNR, CDR2 FQNEAQ (reference sequence). The CDR3 bases are TGTGCCAGCACCAATAGAGGGATTAGCGGGTCTGTCACCGGGGAGCTGTTTTTT. Its translation: CASTNRGISGSVTGELFF.

The V and J genes are TRBV5-6 and TRBJ1-1, with 9 bases aligning to TRBD1. This CDR3 has 12 residues. Germline V CDR1 and CDR2: SGHDT, YYEEEE. With V trimmed by 4 bases and J by 10 bases, 5 bases remained unmatched. CDR3 coding DNA: TGTGCCAGCAGCAAACAGGGGGCGCGAGCTTTCTTT. It is translated as CASSKQGARAFF.

V usage is TRBV5-1 and J usage is TRBJ1-1, with TRBD1 as a possible D gene (5 bases). This CDR3 comprises 18 residues. Germline V CDR1 and CDR2: SGHRS, YFSETQ. The V end was cut by 4 bases, the J end by 2 bases, with 24 bases between. CDR3 in amino acids: CASSRVAGGILSNTEAFF. CDR3 coding DNA: TGCGCCAGCAGCCGAGTAGCGGGGGGTATTTTGAGTAACACTGAAGCTTTCTTT.

The J gene is TRBJ1-1, the V gene TRBV14, with a possible D match to TRBD1 (5 bases). The CDR3 runs to 13 residues. The germline V gene has CDR1 SGHDN and CDR2 FVKESK. Deletions cut 6 bases from V and 6 bases from J, with 14 bases between. DNA for the CDR3: TGTGCCAGCAGTCCCCAGGGCATATCTGAAGCTTTCTTT. Translated: CASSPQGISEAFF. The variable domain in full, completed from reference TRBV14 and TRBJ1-1, reads EAGVTQFPSHSVIEKGQTVTLRCDPISGHDNLYWYRRVMGKEIKFLLHFVKESKQDESGMPNNRFLAERTGGTYSTLKVQPAELEDSGVYFCASSPQGISEAFFGQGTRLTVV.